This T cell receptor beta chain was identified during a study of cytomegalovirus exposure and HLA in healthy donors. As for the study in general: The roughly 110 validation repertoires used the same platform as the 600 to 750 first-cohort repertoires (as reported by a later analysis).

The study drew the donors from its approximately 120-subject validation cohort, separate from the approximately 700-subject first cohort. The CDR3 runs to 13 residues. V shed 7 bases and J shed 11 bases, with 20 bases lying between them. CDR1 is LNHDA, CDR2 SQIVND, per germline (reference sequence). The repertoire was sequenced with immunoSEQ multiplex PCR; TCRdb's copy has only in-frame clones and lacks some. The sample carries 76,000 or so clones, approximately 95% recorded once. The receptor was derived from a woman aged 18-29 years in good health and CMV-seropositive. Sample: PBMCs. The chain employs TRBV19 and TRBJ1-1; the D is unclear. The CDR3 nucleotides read TGTGCCAGTACCCCCCTGACCGGGATACAGGCTTTCTTT. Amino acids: CASTPLTGIQAFF.